Below, 2 T cell receptor beta chains from the same sample are listed, as sequenced in a study of cytomegalovirus exposure and HLA in healthy donors. Researchers ran the PCR with 60 Vbeta and 13 Jbeta primers. The method was immunoSEQ multiplex PCR; TCRdb's version includes in-frame clones alone and lacks a portion of them. The sample includes roughly 130,000 clones, about 66% of them seen just once. Material for sequencing was PBMCs. The receptors were gathered from a male donor in good health and CMV-seronegative.

The V gene is TRBV7-8, the J gene TRBJ1-2, with a possible D match to TRBD1 (6 bases). Deletions cut 1 base from V and 6 bases from J, with 12 bases between. CDR1 is SGHVS and CDR2 is FQNEAQ in the germline V gene. CDR3 length: 14 amino acids. CDR3 DNA sequence: TGTGCCAGCAGCTTAGAGTCAGGGGCGGATGGCTACACCTTC. Amino acids: CASSLESGADGYTF.

The chain couples TRBV10-3 to TRBJ1-5; no clear D gene. Germline loops: CDR1 ENHRY, CDR2 SYGVKD. The CDR3 is 14 amino acids. The V gene lost 2 bases and the J gene lost 11 bases, with 16 bases spanning the gap. This CDR3 reads CAISEGIYGEAQHF. The CDR3 region has the DNA TGTGCCATCAGTGAGGGGATTTATGGGGAGGCCCAGCATTTT.